These 14 T cell receptor beta chains were all obtained from the same sample, sequenced in a study of OX40 agonist ivuxolimab in advanced cancers. The library was produced with the immunoSEQ multiplex PCR assay. The table comes from immuneACCESS by way of TCRdb, which keeps in-frame sequences with V and J called. Part of the clones is missing from these tables; in studies checked, under half for an unresolved V gene and the rest for unknown reasons. Across this sample there are 65,000 to 85,000 clones, with about 85% seen only once. The ten largest clones represent around 2.5% of the sample. Sequencing was performed on CD4+ or CD8+ T cells sorted from blood, taken in a trial of the OX40 agonist ivuxolimab. The receptors originated from an adult with an advanced solid tumor such as melanoma, head and neck, liver or kidney cancer.

For this clone: One junction end disagrees with the germline gene, perhaps due to a read error. V and J are TRBV7-7 and TRBJ1-1, with TRBD1 matching over 9 bases. Germline V gives CDR1 SSHAT, CDR2 FNYEAQ (reference sequence). This CDR3 region has 13 residues. The DNA for the CDR3 is TGTGCTAGCAGTCGGGACAGGGATACTGAAGCTTTCTTT. Translated: CASSRDRDTEAFF.

J is TRBJ2-4 and V is TRBV11-2; 16 nucleotides line up with TRBD2. CDR3 length: 19 residues. The V gene's germline CDR1 is SGHAT and CDR2 FQNNGV. The ends lost 1 base at V and 1 base at J; junction bases unmatched: 4. CDR3 region: CASSLVGLAGGQAKNIQYF. The CDR3 region has the DNA TGTGCCAGCAGCTTAGTGGGACTAGCGGGGGGGCAGGCCAAAAACATTCAGTACTTC.

This chain's CDR3 is CASSLKERSEQYF. The CDR3 coding sequence is TGTGCCAGCAGCTTAAAGGAGAGATCCGAGCAGTACTTC. This chain uses TRBV5-4 with TRBJ2-7; D not certain. CDR1 and CDR2 (germline): SGHNT, YYREEE (reference sequence). V shed 2 bases and J shed 6 bases, with 12 bases lying between them. CDR3 length: 13 residues.

The V call is TRBV10-2, the J call TRBJ1-4; 10 bases are shared with TRBD1. Unmatched junction bases numbered 9, after V lost 7 bases and J lost 10 bases. The length of the CDR3 is 14 residues. Per the germline V gene, CDR1 is WSHSY and CDR2 is SAAADI. This CDR3 reads CASIGGDRGRKLFF. As DNA, the CDR3 is TGCGCCAGCATTGGGGGGGACAGGGGTCGAAAACTGTTTTTT.

The chain recombines TRBV5-1 with TRBJ2-2, with unresolved D. The CDR3 length is 14 residues. Trimming cost V 0 bases and J 8 bases, with 11 bases left between them. Germline loops: CDR1 SGHRS, CDR2 YFSETQ. The DNA of the CDR3 is TGCGCCAGCAGCTTGGATTTGATACGTGGGGAGCTGTTTTTT. Translating gives CASSLDLIRGELFF. Based on the CDR3 plus reference TRBV5-1 and TRBJ2-2, the full variable domain is KAGVTQTPRYLIKTRGQQVTLSCSPISGHRSVSWYQQTPGQGLQFLFEYFSETQRNKGNFPGRFSGRQFSNSRSEMNVSTLELGDSALYLCASSLDLIRGELFFGEGSRLTVL.

This clone appeared a few times. The rearrangement links TRBV14 to TRBJ2-1; D unclear. The CDR3 loop spans 15 amino acids. Germline V gene lookup returns CDR1 SGHDN and CDR2 FVKESK. V shed 5 bases and J shed 4 bases, with 15 bases lying between them. The CDR3 DNA is TGTGCCAGCAGCTCGTTAGTTTATGGGTACAATGAGCAGTTCTTC. As protein: CASSSLVYGYNEQFF.

In its sample, this clone was seen once. Other DNA sequences in the same sample also yield this CDR3. This chain joins TRBV7-9 and TRBJ1-6; possible D gene TRBD1, 5 bases. Per germline, CDR1 SEHNR and CDR2 FQNEAQ (reference sequence). The CDR3 is made up of 13 amino acids. V was clipped by 2 bases and J by 6 bases, with 5 bases between them. CDR3 coding DNA: TGTGCCAGCAGCTTACAGGGTAATTCACCCCTCCACTTT. This codes for CASSLQGNSPLHF.

The rearrangement uses TRBV6-5 and TRBJ2-1; D might be TRBD2 (5 bases). CDR1 and CDR2 (germline): MNHEY, SVGAGI. This CDR3 spans 14 amino acids. Between the trimmed V and J ends, which lost 3 bases and 6 bases, there was a span of 12 bases. This chain's CDR3 is CASSYSTEGNEQFF. DNA of the CDR3: TGTGCCAGCAGTTATTCCACCGAGGGCAATGAGCAGTTCTTC.

The chain links TRBV5-1 to TRBJ1-1, with no clear D. Trimming removed 0 bases at V and 0 bases at J, with 6 bases between. The CDR3 loop spans 14 amino acids. The germline CDR1 and CDR2 sequences are SGHRS and YFSETQ. Written as DNA, the CDR3 is TGCGCCAGCAGCTTGGAAGCGATGAACACTGAAGCTTTCTTT. Translated, it gives CASSLEAMNTEAFF.

The J gene is TRBJ2-7, the V gene TRBV29-1, with a weak D call TRBD1 (6 bases). Trimming removed 7 bases from V and 2 bases from J, with 24 bases in between. The CDR3 spans 16 residues. From germline, CDR1 is SQVTM and CDR2 ANQGSEA. The CDR3 sequence: CSALSHTGRFPYEQYF. As DNA, the CDR3 is TGCAGCGCCCTGAGCCATACAGGGCGGTTCCCCTACGAGCAGTACTTC.

This clone was recorded only once. The gene calls are TRBV2 and TRBJ2-7; 7 bases are shared with TRBD1. The CDR3 contains 14 residues. Germline-derived CDR1 and CDR2 are SNHLY and FYNNEI. The junction had 8 bases not matched to a gene; V was cut back by 9 bases and J by 0 bases. In DNA form, the CDR3 reads TGTGCCAGGAACAGGGGCCGGAACTCCTACGAGCAGTACTTC. Translating gives CARNRGRNSYEQYF.

The chain combines TRBV7-2 with TRBJ2-7; possible D gene TRBD1, 5 bases. Per germline, CDR1 SGHTA and CDR2 FQGNSA. Trimming shortened V by 5 bases and J by 3 bases, and 17 bases separated the two germline ends. CDR3 length equals 15 residues. The CDR3, as DNA: TGTGCCAGCAGCCCTCTGGGGCGTCAGGGCTACGAGCAGTACTTC. Encoded protein: CASSPLGRQGYEQYF.

The V call is TRBV6-1, the J call TRBJ2-3; D gene uncertain. The V end lost 7 bases, the J end lost 0 bases, and 11 bases lay between the germline ends. This CDR3 contains 14 residues. Germline V gene lookup returns CDR1 MNHNS and CDR2 SASEGT. This CDR3 reads CASTPRKSTDTQYF. In nucleotides, the CDR3 is TGTGCCAGCACCCCAAGGAAGAGCACAGATACGCAGTATTTT.

Comment on this clone: One junction end disagrees with the germline gene, perhaps due to a read error. V usage is TRBV28 and J usage is TRBJ2-7; D might be TRBD1 (6 bases). Germline CDR1 and CDR2: MDHEN and SYDVKM. The length of the CDR3 is 12 residues. In DNA form, the CDR3 reads TGTGCCAGCCAGGGGTTAGCCTACGGGCAGTACTTC. It translates to CASQGLAYGQYF. Based on the CDR3 plus reference TRBV28 and TRBJ2-7, the full variable domain is DVKVTQSSRYLVKRTGEKVFLECVQDMDHENMFWYRQDPGLGLRLIYFSYDVKMKEKGDIPEGYSVSREKKERFSLILESASTNQTSMYLCASQGLAYGQYFGPGTRLTVT.